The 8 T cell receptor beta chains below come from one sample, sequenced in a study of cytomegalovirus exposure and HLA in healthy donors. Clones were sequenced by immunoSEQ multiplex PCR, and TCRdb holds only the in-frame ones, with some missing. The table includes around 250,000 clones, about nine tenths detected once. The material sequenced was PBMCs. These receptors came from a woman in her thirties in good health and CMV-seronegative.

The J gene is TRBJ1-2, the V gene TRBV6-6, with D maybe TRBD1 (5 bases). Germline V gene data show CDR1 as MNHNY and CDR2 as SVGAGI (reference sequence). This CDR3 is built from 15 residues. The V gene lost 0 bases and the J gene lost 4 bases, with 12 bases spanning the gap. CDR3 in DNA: TGTGCCAGCAGTTACTCCCAGGGTACCGCCTATGGCTACACCTTC. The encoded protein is CASSYSQGTAYGYTF.

CDR3 in DNA: TGTGCCAGCAGGGTCTCTTGGGGGTCTAAGCCATCCTACGAGCAGTACTTC. It codes for CASRVSWGSKPSYEQYF. This sequence joins TRBV2 and TRBJ2-7; D could derive from TRBD1 or TRBD2 (5 bases each). The CDR3 runs to 17 residues. The V end lost 6 bases, the J end lost 1 base, and 22 bases lay between the germline ends. CDR1 is SNHLY, CDR2 FYNNEI, per germline.

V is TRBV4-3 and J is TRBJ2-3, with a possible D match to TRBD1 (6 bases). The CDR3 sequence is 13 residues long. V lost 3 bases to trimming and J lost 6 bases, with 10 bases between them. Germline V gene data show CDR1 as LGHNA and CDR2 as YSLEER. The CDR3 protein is CASSQTQGDTQYF. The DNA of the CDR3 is TGCGCCAGCAGCCAGACGCAGGGGGATACGCAGTATTTT.

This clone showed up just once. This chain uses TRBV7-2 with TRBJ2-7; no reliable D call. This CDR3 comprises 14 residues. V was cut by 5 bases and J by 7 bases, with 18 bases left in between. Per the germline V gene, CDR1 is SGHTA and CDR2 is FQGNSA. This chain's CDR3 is CASSHDLDLGEQYF. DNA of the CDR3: TGTGCCAGCAGCCACGACCTAGATCTTGGAGAGCAGTACTTC.

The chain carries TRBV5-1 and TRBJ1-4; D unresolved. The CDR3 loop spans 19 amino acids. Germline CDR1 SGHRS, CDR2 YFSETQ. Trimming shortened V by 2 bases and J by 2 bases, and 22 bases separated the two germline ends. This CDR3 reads CASSLIFRGRDWTNEKLFF. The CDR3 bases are TGCGCCAGCAGCTTAATCTTTCGTGGCCGCGACTGGACTAATGAAAAACTGTTTTTT.

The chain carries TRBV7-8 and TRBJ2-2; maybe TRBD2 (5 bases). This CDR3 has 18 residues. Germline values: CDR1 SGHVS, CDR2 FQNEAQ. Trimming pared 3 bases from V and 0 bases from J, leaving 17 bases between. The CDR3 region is CASSFWGRGAANTGELFF. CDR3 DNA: TGTGCCAGCAGCTTTTGGGGTCGGGGAGCCGCGAACACCGGGGAGCTGTTTTTT.

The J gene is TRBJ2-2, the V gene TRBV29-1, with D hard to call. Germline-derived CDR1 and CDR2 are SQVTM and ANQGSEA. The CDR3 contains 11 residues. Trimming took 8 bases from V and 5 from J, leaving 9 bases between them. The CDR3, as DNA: TGCAGCATCAGATGGACCGGGGAGCTGTTTTTT. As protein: CSIRWTGELFF.

The CDR3 sequence is CASIASGRLYYEQYF. For the CDR3, the DNA is TGTGCCAGTATTGCTAGCGGGAGGTTGTATTACGAGCAGTACTTC. The chain recombines TRBV19 with TRBJ2-7; TRBD2 aligns across 11 bases. J was trimmed by 4 bases and V by 7 bases; bases with no gene match: 9. CDR1 LNHDA and CDR2 SQIVND come from the germline V gene (reference sequence). This CDR3 region has 15 residues.